This section outlines one TCR beta chain sequence together with its context. This sample was included in a study of PD-L1 blockade in urothelial cancer. Germline lookup yields CDR1 LNHDA and CDR2 SQIVND (reference sequence). The length of the CDR3 is 15 residues. V shed 4 bases and J 2 bases; nucleotides not matched to a gene: 6. Sequenced by immunoSEQ multiplex PCR; TCRdb stores in-frame clones only, minus some. The repertoire holds roughly 51,000 clones, with 79% as singletons. Time point defined: pretreatment peripheral blood. Sequencing was performed on PBMCs, taken around atezolizumab (anti-PD-L1) treatment. This chain links TRBV19 with TRBJ2-5; the match to TRBD1 covers 8 bases. The sequence came from a man aged 65 to 79 with urothelial cancer. The CDR3 sequence: CASSTQGAGQETQYF. The DNA of the CDR3 is TGTGCCAGTAGTACCCAGGGGGCGGGACAAGAGACCCAGTACTTC.